This paragraph covers one T cell receptor beta chain sequence. The authors carried out high-throughput sequencing of TCR beta. They applied it to CD8+ and CD4+ T cells obtained from blood. Each multiple sclerosis control was a treatment-naive patient with relapsing-remitting disease that was either stable or active. This sample is part of a study of CD8 T cells in Susac syndrome. The CDR3 runs to 14 residues. In germline, CDR1 is LGHNT, CDR2 FRNRAP. The ends lost 6 bases at V and 3 bases at J; junction bases unmatched: 4. An amount of RNA that ranged from about 0.45 to 1 ug was reverse transcribed with random hexamers. Amplification of TCR beta CDR3 by immunoSEQ multiplex PCR spanned 54 Vbeta and 13 Jbeta. Using its own MiXCR run on the immunoSEQ multiplex PCR reads, TCRdb lists one record per CDR3 protein. Of 150,000 to 250,000 distinct CDR3 sequences listed, roughly 96% are singletons.

V and J are TRBV12-5 and TRBJ2-7, with TRBD1 identical over 11 bases. This TCR was sampled from a human donor with multiple sclerosis. Sample: CD4+ T cells from PBMCs. The DNA of the CDR3 is TGTGCTAGTGGCGTGGGACAGGGGGGCTACGAGCAGTACTTC. Protein: CASGVGQGGYEQYF.